This T cell receptor (beta chain) was identified in a study of T cells after yellow fever vaccination. General study points: The appearance of a small share of clonotypes in both CD4 and CD8 compartments was observed.

Germline V CDR1 and CDR2: LNHNV, YYDKDF (reference sequence). With 0 bases removed from V and 10 bases from J, the gap between germline ends came to 9 bases. The CDR3 is 12 residues long. TCRdb reprocessed the 5' RACE reads via MiXCR and lists one record per CDR3 protein. Among around 310,000 distinct CDR3 sequences listed, approximately 4% were seen once. This clonotype was detected many times. Its antigen is unidentified. The clonotype was recovered from a man aged 18 to 30 who received the YFV17D yellow fever vaccine. V usage is TRBV15 and J usage is TRBJ1-1; no firm D call. The starting material was PBMCs, obtained 15 days after the yellow fever booster vaccination. The CDR3 loop is CATSRDVEGAFF. The DNA for the CDR3 is TGTGCCACCAGCAGAGATGTCGAGGGAGCTTTCTTT.